The 14 T cell receptor beta chains below come from one sample, sequenced in a study of Ad26.COV2.S vaccination and SARS-CoV-2 variants (dated by TCRdb to the early 2020s). Library construction relied on the immunoSEQ multiplex PCR assay. The immuneACCESS repertoire file appears here via TCRdb, limited to in-frame rearrangements. These files lack a portion of the clones; in checked studies, under half of the deficit traces to unresolved V genes, and the cause of the others is not known. The sample contains about 350,000 clones, about 92% of them found a single time. The ten largest account for 3.9% of the sample. The time point label, read with the paper, signifies: individuals recovered from natural SARS-CoV-2 infection. The specimen was peripheral blood, collected after recovery from COVID-19. The receptors were gathered from a human donor who had recovered from COVID-19.

The chain has TRBV10-3 and TRBJ1-2, with D perhaps matching TRBD1 (6 bases). Germline V gene lookup returns CDR1 ENHRY and CDR2 SYGVKD. The CDR3 loop spans 14 amino acids. Trimming left V 2 bases short and J 7 bases short, with 14 bases between. CDR3 sequence: CAISEVGGSFGYTF. The CDR3 nucleotides read TGTGCCATCAGTGAGGTAGGGGGTTCCTTTGGCTACACCTTC.

This chain joins TRBV9 and TRBJ2-6, with a weak D call TRBD2 (5 bases). The CDR3 sequence is 19 residues long. V lost 1 base and J 0 bases, leaving 17 bases between the germline ends. Per germline, CDR1 SGDLS and CDR2 YYNGEE. The chain's CDR3 is CASSVSSGGPGSGANVLTF. The CDR3 region has the DNA TGTGCCAGCAGCGTAAGTTCGGGCGGGCCAGGCTCTGGGGCCAACGTCCTGACTTTC. The whole variable domain, remainder taken from reference TRBV9 and TRBJ2-6, is DSGVTQTPKHLITATGQRVTLRCSPRSGDLSVYWYQQSLDQGLQFLIQYYNGEERAKGNILERFSAQQFPDLHSELNLSSLELGDSALYFCASSVSSGGPGSGANVLTFGAGSRLTVL.

This sequence joins TRBV7-2 and TRBJ2-5, with D maybe TRBD2 (7 bases). V was clipped by 5 bases and J by 1 base, with 11 bases between them. Germline-derived CDR1 and CDR2 are SGHTA and FQGNSA. This CDR3 has 14 residues. CDR3 nucleotides: TGTGCCAGCAGCCGCGGGGGCTCCCAAGAGACCCAGTACTTC. Amino acids: CASSRGGSQETQYF.

J is TRBJ1-1 and V is TRBV4-1; tentatively, D is TRBD1 (6 bases). The CDR3 totals 16 residues. Germline V gene lookup returns CDR1 MGHRA and CDR2 YSYEKL. Trimming took 1 base from V and 7 from J, leaving 19 bases between them. The CDR3 loop reads CASSQVNPGGRNEAFF. DNA of the CDR3: TGCGCCAGCAGCCAAGTGAATCCCGGGGGGCGCAATGAAGCTTTCTTT.

The V call is TRBV5-6, the J call TRBJ2-7, with 7 bases fitting TRBD1. Germline CDR1 SGHDT, CDR2 YYEEEE. With V trimmed by 4 bases and J by 3 bases, 10 bases remained unmatched. CDR3 length: 15 amino acids. The CDR3 region has the DNA TGTGCCAGCAGCCCAATCGGACAGGATGGCTACGAGCAGTACTTC. Its protein is CASSPIGQDGYEQYF.

The J gene is TRBJ2-2, the V gene TRBV7-6; TRBD2 matches 10 bases. Losses at the gene ends were 5 bases for V and 1 base for J; bases not matched to a gene: 7. Germline V gene data show CDR1 as SGHVS and CDR2 as FNYEAQ. The CDR3 is 17 residues long. The CDR3 loop is CASSPSSGGVNTGELFF. The CDR3 bases are TGTGCCAGCAGCCCATCTAGCGGGGGCGTGAACACCGGGGAGCTGTTTTTT. Full variable domain (outside the CDR3, taken from reference TRBV7-6 and TRBJ2-2): GAGVSQSPRYKVTKRGQDVALRCDPISGHVSLYWYRQALGQGPEFLTYFNYEAQQDKSGLPNDRFSAERPEGSISTLTIQRTEQRDSAMYRCASSPSSGGVNTGELFFGEGSRLTVL.

This sequence joins TRBV24-1 and TRBJ1-2; D unresolved. Germline CDR1 KGHDR, CDR2 SFDVKD. The CDR3 has 13 amino acids. V was clipped by 7 bases and J by 1 base, with 9 bases between them. The CDR3 is CATSPGHNYGYTF. The CDR3 DNA reads as TGTGCCACCAGCCCCGGGCATAACTATGGCTACACCTTC.

The chain joins TRBV9 to TRBJ2-5; D remains unclear. Trimming took off 0 bases at V and 5 bases at J, with 11 bases between the two ends. The CDR3 runs 14 residues. The germline gives CDR1 SGDLS, CDR2 YYNGEE. The CDR3 region is CASSVGGSSETQYF. The DNA for the CDR3 is TGTGCCAGCAGCGTAGGAGGCAGCAGTGAGACCCAGTACTTC.

This chain connects TRBV5-1 to TRBJ2-2, with a weak D call TRBD1 (6 bases). V lost 3 bases and J 0 bases, leaving 15 bases between the germline ends. The CDR3 length is 17 residues. CDR1 and CDR2 from the germline V gene are SGHRS and YFSETQ. CDR3 nucleotides: TGCGCCAGCAGCTCCTACAGGGATACACCGAACACCGGGGAGCTGTTTTTT. Translation gives CASSSYRDTPNTGELFF. Based on the CDR3 plus reference TRBV5-1 and TRBJ2-2, the full variable domain is KAGVTQTPRYLIKTRGQQVTLSCSPISGHRSVSWYQQTPGQGLQFLFEYFSETQRNKGNFPGRFSGRQFSNSRSEMNVSTLELGDSALYLCASSSYRDTPNTGELFFGEGSRLTVL.

The V gene is TRBV29-1, the J gene TRBJ2-5, with D uncertain. This CDR3 has 11 amino acids. Trimming took 3 bases from V and 5 from J, leaving 7 bases between them. The germline CDR1 and CDR2 sequences are SQVTM and ANQGSEA. CDR3 sequence: CSVDRWETQYF. The CDR3 nucleotides are TGCAGCGTTGACAGGTGGGAGACCCAGTACTTC.

The J gene is TRBJ1-2, the V gene TRBV2; possibly TRBD1 for D (5 bases). The CDR3 totals 11 residues. From germline, CDR1 is SNHLY and CDR2 FYNNEI. The V end was cut by 7 bases, the J end by 7 bases, with 10 bases between. The DNA of the CDR3 is TGTGCCAGCATGTTGGGGGGTGGCTACACCTTC. Translation: CASMLGGGYTF.

CDR3 nucleotides: TGCGCCAGCAGTGTTTCCGGGACAGGGTATGGCGAGCAGTACTTC. Protein: CASSVSGTGYGEQYF. The chain links TRBV10-1 to TRBJ2-7, with TRBD1 matching over 9 bases. CDR3 length: 15 amino acids. With V trimmed by 4 bases and J by 6 bases, 10 bases remained unmatched. Germline V lookup: CDR1 WNHNN, CDR2 SYGVQD (reference sequence).

This clone was observed a single time. The chain has TRBV4-1 and TRBJ2-4, with 7 nucleotides matching TRBD2. Per the germline V gene, CDR1 is MGHRA and CDR2 is YSYEKL. CDR3 length: 16 amino acids. Trimming removed 4 bases from V and 3 bases from J; junction bases left unmatched: 9. The CDR3 protein is CASSPGGGRGKNIQYF. DNA for the CDR3: TGCGCCAGCAGCCCGGGGGGAGGGCGGGGCAAAAACATTCAGTACTTC.

This chain uses TRBV6-5 with TRBJ1-2; 7 bases line up with TRBD1. Germline assignment: CDR1 MNHEY and CDR2 SVGAGI. After removal of 6 bases from V and 8 bases from J, the junction contained 6 bases not matched to a gene. This CDR3 is built from 12 residues. This CDR3 is CASSNRGRGYTF. The CDR3 DNA follows: TGTGCCAGCAGCAACAGGGGAAGGGGCTACACCTTC.